These 31 T cell receptor beta chains originate from one sample sequenced in a study of cytomegalovirus exposure and HLA in healthy donors. 60 Vbeta and 13 Jbeta primers were used in PCR. The protocol was immunoSEQ multiplex PCR, while the TCRdb copy is restricted to in-frame clones and leaves out a portion. The sample includes about 150,000 clones, 60% to 85% of them seen just once. The source material was PBMCs. These receptors all stem from a middle-aged woman in good health and CMV-seronegative.

The rearrangement links TRBV4-1 to TRBJ2-7; D might be TRBD2 (5 bases). Trimming pared 4 bases from V and 13 bases from J, leaving 17 bases between. The V gene's germline CDR1 is MGHRA and CDR2 YSYEKL. CDR3 length: 12 amino acids. In DNA form, the CDR3 reads TGCGCCAGCAGCCCACCCCTCGCGGAGGCCTACTTC. Its translation is CASSPPLAEAYF.

The CDR3 sequence is CASSLGQPNQPQHF. Here the CDR3 DNA reads TGTGCCAGCAGTCTGGGACAGCCTAATCAGCCCCAGCATTTT. This chain links TRBV6-5 with TRBJ1-5; TRBD1 agrees at 7 bases. In germline, CDR1 is MNHEY, CDR2 SVGAGI. J gave up 4 bases and V 5 bases, and 5 bases lay outside the gene matches. This CDR3 is 14 amino acids long.

The rearrangement links TRBV6-5 to TRBJ2-7, with 12 positions matching TRBD2. The CDR3 spans 14 residues. Per the germline V gene, CDR1 is MNHEY and CDR2 is SVGAGI. V was clipped by 6 bases and J by 7 bases; unmatched bases: 7. CDR3 sequence reads: CASSRPGLAGEQYF. The CDR3 region has the DNA TGTGCCAGCAGCCGTCCGGGACTAGCGGGTGAGCAGTACTTC.

V is TRBV5-1 and J is TRBJ1-6, with TRBD1 as a possible D gene (6 bases). V was cut by 0 bases and J by 9 bases, with 10 bases left in between. The germline CDR1 and CDR2 sequences are SGHRS and YFSETQ. This CDR3 contains 14 residues. CDR3 DNA: TGCGCCAGCAGCTTGGGGCAGGGGCGTTCACCCCTCCACTTT. Its translation is CASSLGQGRSPLHF.

The gene calls are TRBV5-6 and TRBJ1-2; 8 nucleotides agree with TRBD1. CDR1 is SGHDT, CDR2 YYEEEE, per germline. This CDR3 region has 14 residues. V shed 1 base, J shed 8 bases, and the junction held 7 bases outside the gene matches. This chain's CDR3 is CASSLSGGVGGYTF. Here the CDR3 DNA reads TGTGCCAGCAGCTTGTCAGGGGGCGTGGGGGGCTACACCTTC.

The rearrangement links TRBV6-5 to TRBJ1-1; D remains unclear. The CDR3 is 13 residues long. CDR1 is MNHEY, CDR2 SVGAGI, per germline. The ends were cut back, 2 bases at V and 5 bases at J, with 9 bases in the middle. The CDR3 nucleotides read TGTGCCAGCAGTTACCCGGCGGGTACTGAAGCTTTCTTT. This codes for CASSYPAGTEAFF.

As DNA, the CDR3 is TGTGCCTGGAGTGGAGAAACAGGGACTGGAAACACCATATATTTT. The encoded protein is CAWSGETGTGNTIYF. The rearrangement joins TRBV30 to TRBJ1-3; weak D call: TRBD1 (6 bases). Germline loops: CDR1 GTSNPN, CDR2 SVGIG (reference sequence). The CDR3 contains 15 residues. Trimming removed 1 base at V and 2 bases at J, with 12 bases between. The variable domain in full, with the rest retrieved from reference TRBV30 and TRBJ1-3, is SQTIHQWPATLVQPVGSPLSLECTVEGTSNPNLYWYRQAAGRGLQLLFYSVGIGQISSEVPQNLSASRPQDRQFILSSKKLLLSDSGFYLCAWSGETGTGNTIYFGEGSWLTVV.

The CDR3 spells CASSRDRISNQPQHF. CDR3 coding DNA: TGTGCCAGCTCCCGGGACAGGATTAGCAATCAGCCCCAGCATTTT. The genes are TRBV2 and TRBJ1-5, with 8 bases identical to TRBD1. Germline CDR1 is SNHLY and CDR2 is FYNNEI. The CDR3 consists of 15 residues. The junction had 6 bases not matched to a gene; V was cut back by 8 bases and J by 0 bases.

The chain recombines TRBV6-6 with TRBJ1-3, with a tentative D call TRBD1 (5 bases). Germline CDR1 MNHNY, CDR2 SVGAGI (reference sequence). The CDR3 covers 14 residues. The V and J ends lost 6 bases and 7 bases respectively, with 16 bases between them. CDR3 sequence: CASSQRRGDNTIYF. The CDR3 DNA reads as TGTGCCAGCAGCCAGCGCCGGGGGGACAACACCATATATTTT.

CDR3 coding DNA: TGTGCCAGCAGCGTAGAATGGGGGAGGTACAATCAGCCCCAGCATTTT. It encodes CASSVEWGRYNQPQHF. V usage is TRBV9 and J usage is TRBJ1-5; D may be TRBD1 (5 bases). Germline-derived CDR1 and CDR2 are SGDLS and YYNGEE. There are 16 residues in the CDR3. V lost 0 bases and J 3 bases, leaving 13 bases between the germline ends.

CDR3 bases: TGCGCCAGCAGCCAAGGGACAGGAAGTTCCAATACGCAGTATTTT. It yields the protein CASSQGTGSSNTQYF. The J gene is TRBJ2-3, the V gene TRBV5-1, with TRBD1 matching 8 bases. Germline lookup yields CDR1 SGHRS and CDR2 YFSETQ. The V segment lost 4 bases and the J segment 7 bases; nucleotides outside the gene matches: 11. The CDR3 totals 15 residues.

This rearrangement joins TRBV11-3 to TRBJ1-2, with 7 bases fitting TRBD1. Germline CDR1 and CDR2: SGHNT and YENEEA. There are 15 residues in the CDR3. After removal of 4 bases from V and 4 bases from J, the junction contained 9 bases not matched to a gene. CDR3: CASSSDGGGSYGYTF. The CDR3 coding sequence is TGTGCCAGCAGCTCGGACGGAGGGGGCAGCTATGGCTACACCTTC.

The chain uses TRBV25-1 and TRBJ1-3; 9 bases align to TRBD1. The CDR3 extends over 17 amino acids. Germline values: CDR1 MGHDK, CDR2 SYGVNS. J lost 3 bases, V lost 2 bases, and 8 bases had no gene match. The CDR3 reads CASSETGQGLIGNTIYF. In DNA form, the CDR3 reads TGTGCCAGCAGTGAAACCGGACAGGGGCTTATTGGAAACACCATATATTTT.

This clone occurred once. This rearrangement joins TRBV2 to TRBJ1-6; D might be TRBD1 (5 bases). The CDR3 runs to 15 residues. Germline CDR1 is SNHLY and CDR2 is FYNNEI. Between the trimmed V and J ends, which lost 4 bases and 0 bases, there was a span of 7 bases. In DNA, the CDR3 is TGTGCCAGCAGTGGTCAGGGCTCCTATAATTCACCCCTCCACTTT. It yields the protein CASSGQGSYNSPLHF. The entire variable domain, with the rest obtained from reference TRBV2 and TRBJ1-6, is as follows: EPEVTQTPSHQVTQMGQEVILRCVPISNHLYFYWYRQILGQKVEFLVSFYNNEISEKSEIFDDQFSVERPDGSNFTLKIRSTKLEDSAMYFCASSGQGSYNSPLHFGNGTRLTVT.

This clone was recorded once. CDR3 sequence: CASSPGAGVPFGYTF. CDR3 DNA: TGTGCCAGCTCACCGGGGGCCGGGGTCCCTTTTGGCTACACCTTC. The V call is TRBV18, the J call TRBJ1-2; D is perhaps TRBD1 (6 bases). There are 15 residues in the CDR3. Trimming cost V 3 bases and J 7 bases, with 18 bases left between them. CDR1 is KGHSH and CDR2 is LQKENI in the germline V gene.

The gene calls are TRBV18 and TRBJ2-6; D remains unclear. The germline V gene encodes CDR1 KGHSH and CDR2 LQKENI. This CDR3 contains 15 residues. V was pared by 8 bases and J by 4 bases, with 15 bases between. CDR3 amino acids: CASTHGPEGANVLTF. CDR3 nucleotides: TGTGCCAGCACCCACGGCCCGGAGGGGGCCAACGTCCTGACTTTC.

The V call is TRBV6-5, the J call TRBJ1-5, with D perhaps matching TRBD1 (5 bases). There are 14 residues in the CDR3. V was pared by 7 bases and J by 2 bases, with 12 bases between. Germline lookup yields CDR1 MNHEY and CDR2 SVGAGI. CDR3 residues: CASKEGQGNQPQHF. The CDR3 coding sequence is TGTGCCAGCAAGGAGGGGCAGGGCAATCAGCCCCAGCATTTT.

The rearrangement joins TRBV28 to TRBJ1-5; no definite D call. V was trimmed by 8 bases and J by 0 bases, leaving 20 bases between them. Per the germline V gene, CDR1 is MDHEN and CDR2 is SYDVKM. CDR3 length: 17 residues. CDR3 sequence: CASESKHAPYSNQPQHF. The CDR3 DNA is TGTGCCAGCGAATCTAAGCATGCCCCGTATAGCAATCAGCCCCAGCATTTT.

V usage is TRBV5-1 and J usage is TRBJ1-1, with TRBD1 identical over 8 bases. This CDR3 is 15 amino acids long. The V gene's germline CDR1 is SGHRS and CDR2 YFSETQ. V shed 5 bases and J 3 bases; nucleotides not matched to a gene: 9. CDR3 DNA: TGCGCCAGCAGTTCGACAGGGGCTACCGACACTGAAGCTTTCTTT. It is translated as CASSSTGATDTEAFF.

The rearrangement links TRBV7-9 to TRBJ1-2; perhaps TRBD1 as D (5 bases). CDR1 is SEHNR, CDR2 FQNEAQ, per germline (reference sequence). V lost 1 base and J lost 6, with 12 bases in between. The CDR3 consists of 14 residues. In DNA form, the CDR3 reads TGTGCCAGCAGCTTAGAGTCGGCAGGGCATGGCTACACCTTC. Protein sequence: CASSLESAGHGYTF.

The CDR3 bases are TGTGCCAGCAGTGGTGCGCCCCGTAACACTGAAGCTTTCTTT. Its protein product is CASSGAPRNTEAFF. The chain employs TRBV6-1 and TRBJ1-1; no reliable D call. Trimming removed 4 bases from V and 2 bases from J, with 11 bases in between. CDR3 length: 14 residues. The germline CDR1 and CDR2 sequences are MNHNS and SASEGT.

This chain links TRBV30 with TRBJ2-2; 9 bases align to TRBD2. The CDR3 covers 15 residues. CDR1 GTSNPN and CDR2 SVGIG come from the germline V gene (reference sequence). The trim removed 4 bases at V and 3 bases at J, leaving 6 bases unmatched. The CDR3 DNA reads as TGTGCCTGGATAGTAGCGGGAGAGCACACCGGGGAGCTGTTTTTT. This encodes CAWIVAGEHTGELFF.

V and J are TRBV4-1 and TRBJ1-1; 9 nucleotides match TRBD1. CDR1 is MGHRA, CDR2 YSYEKL, per germline. This CDR3 contains 16 residues. The J segment lost 4 bases and the V segment lost 0 bases, leaving 6 bases of the junction unmatched. In DNA, the CDR3 is TGCGCCAGCAGCCAAGATTGGGACAGGGATGGCACTGAAGCTTTCTTT. Amino acids: CASSQDWDRDGTEAFF.

This clone showed up just a few times. The chain links TRBV21-1 to TRBJ1-2; TRBD1 is the table's D call and was not checked against the DNA. TRBV21-1 is noted as a pseudogene. The length of the CDR3 is 16 residues. CDR3 sequence reads: CARLKANGQGRYGYTF. The CDR3, as DNA: TGTGCCAGACTCAAAGCCAACGGACAGGGAAGATATGGCTACACCTTC.

V gene TRBV29-1 combines with J gene TRBJ2-1, with 11 positions matching TRBD2. Losses at the gene ends were 8 bases for V and 4 bases for J; bases not matched to a gene: 7. This CDR3 is built from 14 residues. Germline V CDR1 and CDR2: SQVTM, ANQGSEA. The CDR3 sequence is CSSEGTSGYNEQFF. CDR3 DNA: TGCAGCTCGGAGGGGACTAGCGGTTACAATGAGCAGTTCTTC.

The J gene is TRBJ1-2, the V gene TRBV11-3; 7 bases agree with TRBD1. CDR1 and CDR2 from the germline V gene are SGHNT and YENEEA. With V trimmed by 2 bases and J by 3 bases, 3 bases remained unmatched. The CDR3 spans 14 residues. The CDR3 coding sequence is TGTGCCAGCAGCTTACAGGGGGAGGACTATGGCTACACCTTC. Its protein product is CASSLQGEDYGYTF.

The CDR3 sequence: CASSFGDRGREPQHF. The CDR3 DNA reads as TGCGCCAGCAGCTTCGGGGACAGGGGGCGAGAGCCCCAGCATTTT. The chain uses TRBV5-1 and TRBJ1-5; 12 bases are a match to TRBD1. Looked up from germline, CDR1 is SGHRS and CDR2 is YFSETQ. V shed 2 bases and J 8 bases; nucleotides not matched to a gene: 5. The CDR3 loop spans 15 amino acids.

On this clone: The germline gene is not matched at one end of the junction; a read error may be the cause. The gene calls are TRBV7-7 and TRBJ2-7, with a weak D call TRBD2 (5 bases). Germline CDR1 SSHAT, CDR2 FNYEAQ (reference sequence). This CDR3 spans 13 amino acids. CDR3 residues: CASSRGPSGEQYF. The CDR3, as DNA: TGTGCTAGCAGCCGTGGGCCGAGCGGCGAGCAGTACTTC.

This chain links TRBV27 with TRBJ1-1; 9 bases align to TRBD1. Trimming took 6 bases from V and 4 from J; bases not matched to a gene: 9. The CDR3 loop spans 15 amino acids. Per the germline V gene, CDR1 is MNHEY and CDR2 is SMNVEV (reference sequence). Written as DNA, the CDR3 is TGTGCCAGCAGCCTCCTCCGGACAGGGGCCACTGAAGCTTTCTTT. This encodes CASSLLRTGATEAFF.

The chain couples TRBV5-1 to TRBJ1-5, with D unclear. The CDR3 length is 13 residues. In germline, CDR1 is SGHRS, CDR2 YFSETQ. The V end was cut by 0 bases, the J end by 4 bases, with 5 bases between. The CDR3 sequence: CASSLESNQPQHF. The DNA of the CDR3 is TGCGCCAGCAGCTTGGAATCTAATCAGCCCCAGCATTTT.

The genes are TRBV6-6 and TRBJ1-2; no definite D call. Looked up from germline, CDR1 is MNHNY and CDR2 is SVGAGI (reference sequence). V lost 6 bases and J 4 bases, leaving 12 bases between the germline ends. The CDR3 is 13 residues long. This CDR3 reads CASSLRSGYGYTF. CDR3 DNA: TGTGCCAGCAGCCTGAGAAGCGGCTATGGCTACACCTTC.